The source of this T cell receptor (beta chain) is a study of identical twins. Comment on this clonotype: At one boundary the junction diverges from the germline segment, which might be a read error.

The germline gives CDR1 DFQATT, CDR2 SNEGSKA (reference sequence). There are 16 residues in the CDR3. TCRdb re-derived calls from the 5' RACE reads in MiXCR, one entry per CDR3 protein. The sample has roughly 470,000 distinct CDR3 sequences, roughly an eighth seen once. The data also belong to a second study, concerning yellow fever vaccine responses in identical twins.

The receptor was derived from a woman aged 18 to 35 in good health. The specimen was CD4+ T cells sorted from blood. The chain is built from TRBV20-1 and TRBJ2-1, with 8 bases matching TRBD1. DNA for the CDR3: TGCTGTGCTAGAACGAGACTCCGACAGGGGTGGAATGAGCAGTTCTTC. Protein product: CCARTRLRQGWNEQFF.